This passage covers 2 T cell receptor beta chains from one sample sequenced in a study of blood T cell repertoires in COVID-19. Sequencing was performed with immunoSEQ multiplex PCR; in TCRdb, only in-frame clones are kept and a portion is missing. The sample lists 110,000 to 150,000 clones; 84% were seen once. The sequencing sample was made of peripheral blood. These receptors were obtained from a human donor in a cohort sampled during active COVID-19.

This clone was counted once. V and J are TRBV12-5 and TRBJ1-2; 11 bases match TRBD1. The V segment lost 6 bases and the J segment 4 bases; nucleotides outside the gene matches: 7. The CDR3 has 15 residues. Germline V gene lookup returns CDR1 LGHNT and CDR2 FRNRAP. Here the CDR3 reads CASGPRDRGGYGYTF. CDR3 nucleotide sequence: TGTGCTAGTGGCCCCCGGGACAGGGGGGGCTATGGCTACACCTTC.

The chain combines TRBV2 with TRBJ2-3, with a weak D call TRBD1 (6 bases). This CDR3 is built from 15 residues. Per germline, CDR1 SNHLY and CDR2 FYNNEI. V was cut by 6 bases and J by 6 bases, with 19 bases left in between. The CDR3 sequence is CASRQDRSLWDTQYF. The CDR3 nucleotides are TGTGCCAGCAGACAAGACAGGTCATTGTGGGATACGCAGTATTTT.